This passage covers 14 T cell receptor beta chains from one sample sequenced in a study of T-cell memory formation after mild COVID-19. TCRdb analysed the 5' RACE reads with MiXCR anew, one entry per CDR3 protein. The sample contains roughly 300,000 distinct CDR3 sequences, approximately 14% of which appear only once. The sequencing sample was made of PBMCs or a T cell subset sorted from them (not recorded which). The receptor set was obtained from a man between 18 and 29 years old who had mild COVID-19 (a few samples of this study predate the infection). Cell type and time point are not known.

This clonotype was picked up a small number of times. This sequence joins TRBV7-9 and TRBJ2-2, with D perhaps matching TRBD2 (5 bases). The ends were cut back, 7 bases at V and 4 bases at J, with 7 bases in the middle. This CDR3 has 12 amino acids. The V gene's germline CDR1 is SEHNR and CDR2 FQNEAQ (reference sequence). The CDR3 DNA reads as TGTGCCAGCACGGGAATCACCGGGGAGCTGTTTTTT. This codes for CASTGITGELFF.

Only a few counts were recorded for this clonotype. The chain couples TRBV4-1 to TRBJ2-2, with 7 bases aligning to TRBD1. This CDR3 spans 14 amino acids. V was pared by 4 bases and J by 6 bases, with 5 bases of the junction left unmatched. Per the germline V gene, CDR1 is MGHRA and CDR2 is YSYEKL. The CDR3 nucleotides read TGCGCCAGCAGCCGAGAACAGGGGCCCGGGGAGCTGTTTTTT. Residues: CASSREQGPGELFF.

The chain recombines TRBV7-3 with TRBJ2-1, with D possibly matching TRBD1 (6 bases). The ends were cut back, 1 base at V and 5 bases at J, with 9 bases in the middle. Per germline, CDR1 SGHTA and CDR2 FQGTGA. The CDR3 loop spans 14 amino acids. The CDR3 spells CASSLRGQDNEQFF. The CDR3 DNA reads TGTGCCAGCAGCTTAAGGGGGCAGGACAATGAGCAGTTCTTC.

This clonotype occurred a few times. The CDR3 loop reads CAIRVGSNTGELFF. The CDR3 DNA sequence: TGTGCCATCAGAGTTGGGTCGAACACCGGGGAGCTGTTTTTT. The chain carries TRBV10-3 and TRBJ2-2; no clear D gene. The CDR3 is 14 residues long. The V end was cut by 6 bases, the J end by 0 bases, with 8 bases between. Per germline, CDR1 ENHRY and CDR2 SYGVKD.

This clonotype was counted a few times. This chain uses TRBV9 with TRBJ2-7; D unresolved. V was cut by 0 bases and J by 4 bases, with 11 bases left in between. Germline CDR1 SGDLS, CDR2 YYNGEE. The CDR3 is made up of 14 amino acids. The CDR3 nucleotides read TGTGCCAGCAGCGTAGGACCAGTCCCATACGAGCAGTACGTC. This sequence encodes CASSVGPVPYEQYV.

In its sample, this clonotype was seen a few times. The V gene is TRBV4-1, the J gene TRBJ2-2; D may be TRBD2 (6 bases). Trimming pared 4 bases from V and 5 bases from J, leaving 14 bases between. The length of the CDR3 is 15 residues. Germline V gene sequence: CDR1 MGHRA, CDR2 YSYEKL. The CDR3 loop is CASSPRRGNTGELFF. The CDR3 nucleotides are TGCGCCAGCAGCCCCCGTCGGGGGAATACCGGGGAGCTGTTTTTT.

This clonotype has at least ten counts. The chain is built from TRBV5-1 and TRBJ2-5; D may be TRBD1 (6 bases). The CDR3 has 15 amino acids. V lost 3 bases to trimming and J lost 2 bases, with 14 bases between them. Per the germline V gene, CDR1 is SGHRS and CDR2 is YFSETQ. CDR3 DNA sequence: TGCGCCAGCAGCTCCGGACGGACAGTTCAAGAGACCCAGTACTTC. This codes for CASSSGRTVQETQYF.

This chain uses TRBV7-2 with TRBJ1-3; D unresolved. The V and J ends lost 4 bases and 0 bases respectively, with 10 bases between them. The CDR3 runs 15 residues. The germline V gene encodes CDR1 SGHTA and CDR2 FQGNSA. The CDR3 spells CASSSIRSSGNTIYF. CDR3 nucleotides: TGTGCCAGCAGCTCGATACGGAGCTCTGGAAACACCATATATTTT.

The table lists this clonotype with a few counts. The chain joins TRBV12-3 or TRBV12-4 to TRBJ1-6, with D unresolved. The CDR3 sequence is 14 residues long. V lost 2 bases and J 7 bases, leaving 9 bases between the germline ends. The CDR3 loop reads CASSLTVGNSPLHF. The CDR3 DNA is TGTGCCAGCAGTTTAACTGTCGGGAATTCACCCCTCCACTTT.

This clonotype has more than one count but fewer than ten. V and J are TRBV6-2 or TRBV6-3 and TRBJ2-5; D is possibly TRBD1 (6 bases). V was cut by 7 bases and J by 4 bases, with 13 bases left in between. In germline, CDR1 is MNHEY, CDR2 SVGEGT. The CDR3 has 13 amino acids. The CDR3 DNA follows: TGTGCCAGCACCAACCGACAGGCAGAGACCCAGTACTTC. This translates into CASTNRQAETQYF.

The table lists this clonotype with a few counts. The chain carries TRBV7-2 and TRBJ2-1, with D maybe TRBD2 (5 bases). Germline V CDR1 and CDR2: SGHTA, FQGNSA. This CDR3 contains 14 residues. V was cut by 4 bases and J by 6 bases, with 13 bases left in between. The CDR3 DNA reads TGTGCCAGCAGCTGGACCGGGATCATCAATGAGCAGTTCTTC. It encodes CASSWTGIINEQFF.

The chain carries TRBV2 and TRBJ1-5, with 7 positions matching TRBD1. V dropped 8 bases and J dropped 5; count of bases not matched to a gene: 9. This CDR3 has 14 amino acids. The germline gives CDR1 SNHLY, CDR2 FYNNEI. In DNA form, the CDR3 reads TGTGCCAGCTGTAGAGGACAGGCAGATCAGCCCCAGCATTTT. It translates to CASCRGQADQPQHF.

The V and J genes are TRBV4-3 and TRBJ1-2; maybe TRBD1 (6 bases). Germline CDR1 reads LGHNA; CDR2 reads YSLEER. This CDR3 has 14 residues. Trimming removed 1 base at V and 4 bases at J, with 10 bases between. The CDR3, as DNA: TGCGCCAGCAGCCAAGGGGGGGCTAGCTATGGCTACACCTTC. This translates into CASSQGGASYGYTF.

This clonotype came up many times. Here the CDR3 reads CASSLGGTYSYEQYF. CDR3 in DNA: TGTGCCAGCAGTTTAGGGGGGACCTATTCCTACGAGCAGTACTTC. The chain joins TRBV12-3 or TRBV12-4 to TRBJ2-7; the D call may be TRBD1 or TRBD2 (5 bases each). This CDR3 has 15 residues. The ends were cut back, 1 base at V and 1 base at J, with 11 bases in the middle.